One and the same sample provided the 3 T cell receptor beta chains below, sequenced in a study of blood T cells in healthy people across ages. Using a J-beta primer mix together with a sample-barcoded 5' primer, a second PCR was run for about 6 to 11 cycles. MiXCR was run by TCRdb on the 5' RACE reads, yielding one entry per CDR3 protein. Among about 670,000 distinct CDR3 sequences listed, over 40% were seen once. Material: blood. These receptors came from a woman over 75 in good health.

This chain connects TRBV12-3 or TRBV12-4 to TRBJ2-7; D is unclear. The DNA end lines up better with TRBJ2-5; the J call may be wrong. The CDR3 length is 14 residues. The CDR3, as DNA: TGTGCCAGCAGTTTAGACCAAATCGGAAAGACCCAGTACTTC. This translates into CASSLDQIGKTQYF.

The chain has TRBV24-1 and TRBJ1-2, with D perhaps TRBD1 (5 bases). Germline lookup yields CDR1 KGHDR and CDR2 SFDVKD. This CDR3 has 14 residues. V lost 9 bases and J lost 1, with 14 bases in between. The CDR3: CATLLQGDNYGYTF. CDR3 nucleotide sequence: TGTGCCACCCTCCTCCAGGGAGATAACTATGGCTACACCTTC.

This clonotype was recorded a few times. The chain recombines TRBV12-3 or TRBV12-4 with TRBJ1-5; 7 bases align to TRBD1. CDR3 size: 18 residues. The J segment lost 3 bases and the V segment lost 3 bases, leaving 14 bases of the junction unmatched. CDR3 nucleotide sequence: TGTGCCAGCAGTTTTGAGGGGACAGAGATGACTTTCAATCAGCCCCAGCATTTT. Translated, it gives CASSFEGTEMTFNQPQHF.